This entry is about one T cell receptor beta chain. The source of the sample is a study of control samples from healthy donors and cancer patients. V shed 3 bases, J shed 3 bases, and the junction held 5 bases outside the gene matches. In germline, CDR1 is PRHDT, CDR2 FYEKMQ (reference sequence). The CDR3 is 15 residues long. Some clones are missing from TCRdb's copy, which holds only in-frame ones; the method was immunoSEQ multiplex PCR. The data contain around 130,000 clones, roughly nine tenths of them singletons. The rearrangement uses TRBV13 and TRBJ2-3; 8 nucleotides align to TRBD2. Sequencing was done on a sample of PBMCs. The origin of this receptor is a man between 45 and 60 years old with head and neck cancer. CDR3 DNA: TGTGCCAGCAGCTTGAGCGGGGGTCGGACAGATACGCAGTATTTT. It is translated as CASSLSGGRTDTQYF. Supplemented by reference TRBV13 and TRBJ2-3, the full variable domain reads AAGVIQSPRHLIKEKRETATLKCYPIPRHDTVYWYQQGPGQDPQFLISFYEKMQSDKGSIPDRFSAQQFSDYHSELNMSSLELGDSALYFCASSLSGGRTDTQYFGPGTRLTVL.